This T cell receptor (beta chain) was observed in a study of T cells in Graves' hyperthyroidism and ophthalmopathy. There are many counts of this clonotype. The investigators amplified TCR beta CDR3 regions from RNA transcripts. Initially, a first-round RT-PCR of the TCR CDR3 employed the HTBI primer set. TCRdb re-derived calls from the multiplex PCR reads in MiXCR, one entry per CDR3 protein. The repertoire includes around 380,000 distinct CDR3 sequences, roughly 13% of them detected once, and less than 25% sits in the top ten. The specimen was blood. This clonotype was obtained from a man aged 25-40 years with Graves' hyperthyroidism that later progressed to Graves' ophthalmopathy.

This CDR3 reads CASSEFWGGAPNEQFF. The CDR3 DNA sequence: TGTGCCAGCAGTGAATTTTGGGGGGGGGCCCCCAATGAGCAGTTCTTC. The rearrangement links TRBV2 to TRBJ2-1, with D perhaps TRBD2 (7 bases). The V end lost 2 bases, the J end lost 6 bases, and 17 bases lay between the germline ends. Germline V lookup: CDR1 SNHLY, CDR2 FYNNEI. The CDR3 is made up of 16 amino acids.